These 17 T cell receptor beta chains share one sample of origin, sequenced in a study of blood T cells in healthy people across ages. For the second PCR, which ran for 7 to 11 cycles, a sample-barcoded 5' primer and a J-beta primer mix were used. Via MiXCR, TCRdb re-called the 5' RACE reads, giving one row per CDR3 protein. Here the sample spans 1.5 million to 2 million distinct CDR3 sequences, 30% to 40% being singletons. Input material: blood. All receptors derive from a woman in her 30s in good health.

The chain is built from TRBV6-5 and TRBJ2-1; TRBD1 aligns across 8 bases. V was clipped by 5 bases and J by 1 base; unmatched bases: 7. This CDR3 has 16 residues. Germline V CDR1 and CDR2: MNHEY, SVGAGI. The CDR3 protein is CASSLQGAQSYNEQFF. In DNA form, the CDR3 reads TGTGCCAGCAGTCTCCAGGGGGCCCAGTCCTACAATGAGCAGTTCTTC.

Note on this clonotype: Since the CDR3 does not end with the conserved phenylalanine or tryptophan, this likely comes from a read error. The genes are TRBV20-1 and TRBJ2-7; 8 bases fit TRBD2. CDR1 DFQATT and CDR2 SNEGSKA come from the germline V gene (reference sequence). The CDR3 runs 14 residues. V trimming: 3 bases; J trimming: 0 bases; junction bases outside the gene matches: 4. CDR3 bases: TGCAGTGCTAGTGGCAGCGGGAGCTCCTACGAGCAGTACTGC. It specifies CSASGSGSSYEQYC.

In this sample, this clonotype turned up a few times. V is TRBV10-3 and J is TRBJ2-3; the match to TRBD2 covers 9 bases. J was trimmed by 5 bases and V by 2 bases; bases with no gene match: 5. The CDR3 length is 15 residues. Germline V gene lookup returns CDR1 ENHRY and CDR2 SYGVKD. In nucleotides, the CDR3 is TGTGCCATCAGTGAGGATAGCGGGAGTGGAGATACGCAGTATTTT. It codes for CAISEDSGSGDTQYF.

In its sample, this clonotype was seen a few times. The chain couples TRBV13 to TRBJ2-3; 9 nucleotides align to TRBD1. Germline CDR1 reads PRHDT; CDR2 reads FYEKMQ (reference sequence). The CDR3 runs 15 residues. V was clipped by 3 bases and J by 9 bases; unmatched bases: 10. The CDR3 protein is CASSFRGQGRSTQYF. DNA of the CDR3: TGTGCCAGCAGCTTCCGGGGACAGGGTCGAAGCACGCAGTATTTT.

The chain joins TRBV2 to TRBJ1-6; the D gene is possibly TRBD1 (5 bases). The ends were cut back, 4 bases at V and 7 bases at J, with 11 bases in the middle. This CDR3 is 14 amino acids long. The germline CDR1 and CDR2 sequences are SNHLY and FYNNEI. CDR3 nucleotides: TGTGCCAGCAGTGTCCTCCGGGGCAATTCACCCCTCCACTTT. Its protein product is CASSVLRGNSPLHF.

This clonotype showed up just a few times. The CDR3 here is CAWRRTGTVETQYF. In DNA, the CDR3 is TGTGCCTGGAGGAGGACAGGGACAGTGGAGACCCAGTACTTC. This rearrangement joins TRBV30 to TRBJ2-5; 8 bases are shared with TRBD1. The germline gives CDR1 GTSNPN, CDR2 SVGIG (reference sequence). The CDR3 is 14 amino acids. Germline trimming cut 3 bases from V and 5 bases from J; bases unmatched to any gene: 8.

The chain carries TRBV7-8 and TRBJ2-3; the D gene is possibly TRBD2 (7 bases). V was clipped by 3 bases and J by 0 bases, with 13 bases between them. CDR1 and CDR2 from the germline V gene are SGHVS and FQNEAQ. The CDR3 extends over 16 amino acids. This CDR3 reads CASSFRGALSTDTQYF. The CDR3 DNA follows: TGTGCCAGCAGCTTCCGGGGGGCGCTGAGCACAGATACGCAGTATTTT.

The rearrangement uses TRBV25-1 and TRBJ2-4; a weak D match, TRBD1 (6 bases). Judging by the DNA end, TRBJ2-7 fits better; the J call may be wrong. The germline V gene encodes CDR1 MGHDK and CDR2 SYGVNS. CDR3 length: 14 residues. CDR3 bases: TGTGCCAGCAGTGAGCAGGGGTTGAGCTACGAGCAGTACTTC. The encoded protein is CASSEQGLSYEQYF.

The chain combines TRBV20-1 with TRBJ2-1, with D perhaps being TRBD1 or TRBD2 (5 bases each). Trimming stripped 6 bases from V and 4 bases from J, with 19 bases between. There are 15 residues in the CDR3. Germline-derived CDR1 and CDR2 are DFQATT and SNEGSKA (reference sequence). The CDR3 here is CSALTGQVPYNEQFF. CDR3 coding DNA: TGCAGTGCCCTTACGGGGCAGGTGCCATACAATGAGCAGTTCTTC.

This clonotype was counted at least ten times. V and J are TRBV29-1 and TRBJ2-7; 14 positions agree with TRBD2. This CDR3 is 13 amino acids long. Germline CDR1 reads SQVTM; CDR2 reads ANQGSEA. V was clipped by 6 bases and J by 3 bases; unmatched bases: 1. The DNA for the CDR3 is TGCAGCGTCGGACTAGCGGGAGGCTACGAGCAGTACTTC. Residues: CSVGLAGGYEQYF.

The chain joins TRBV15 to TRBJ2-5; perhaps TRBD1 as D (6 bases). The germline V gene encodes CDR1 LNHNV and CDR2 YYDKDF (reference sequence). Between the trimmed V and J ends, which lost 2 bases and 5 bases, there was a span of 9 bases. This CDR3 has 13 residues. The CDR3 sequence is CATSRLQGETQYF. The CDR3 coding sequence is TGTGCCACCAGCAGACTCCAGGGGGAGACCCAGTACTTC.

This clonotype was seen a few times. The chain recombines TRBV20-1 with TRBJ1-5; maybe TRBD1 (5 bases). CDR1 and CDR2 from the germline V gene are DFQATT and SNEGSKA (reference sequence). Trimming stripped 6 bases from V and 5 bases from J, with 17 bases between. This CDR3 spans 14 amino acids. DNA of the CDR3: TGCAGTGCAGAGCAGGCCCGGGGCGATCAGCCCCAGCATTTT. Encoded protein: CSAEQARGDQPQHF.

This clonotype was observed a few times. The chain uses TRBV3-1 and TRBJ1-1; 7 bases agree with TRBD1. This CDR3 region has 15 residues. With V trimmed by 1 base and J by 5 bases, 7 bases remained unmatched. Germline V gene data show CDR1 as LGHDT and CDR2 as YNNKEL (reference sequence). The CDR3 loop is CASSQALSGGTEAFF. The DNA of the CDR3 is TGTGCCAGCAGCCAAGCTTTGTCAGGGGGAACTGAAGCTTTCTTT.

This clonotype was counted once. The chain uses TRBV21-1 and TRBJ2-1; the table calls TRBD2, which could not be checked here. TRBV21-1 is an annotated pseudogene. The CDR3 is 20 residues long. CDR3 nucleotides: TGTGCCAGCAGCAAATTATTGTGGGGGGTGGTAGTCCCGTCCTACAATGAGCAGTTCTTC. Amino acid sequence: CASSKLLWGVVVPSYNEQFF.

This chain joins TRBV20-1 and TRBJ1-2; D unclear. There are 14 residues in the CDR3. Trimming left V 6 bases short and J 4 bases short, with 18 bases between. Germline CDR1 and CDR2: DFQATT and SNEGSKA (reference sequence). The CDR3 DNA reads TGCAGTGCCCCAAGCCCCAGGACGGGCTATGGCTACACCTTC. Translated: CSAPSPRTGYGYTF.

This clonotype was observed a few times. DNA for the CDR3: TGCGCCAGCAGCCAGGACACTCACACTGAAGCTTTCTTT. Its protein is CASSQDTHTEAFF. This chain joins TRBV5-1 and TRBJ1-1; possibly TRBD1 for D (5 bases). Trimming left V 4 bases short and J 3 bases short, with 10 bases between. This CDR3 comprises 13 residues. CDR1 SGHRS and CDR2 YFSETQ come from the germline V gene.

This clonotype came up many times. This rearrangement joins TRBV7-9 to TRBJ1-1, with unresolved D. V lost 6 bases and J 1 base, leaving 6 bases between the germline ends. The CDR3 is 12 residues long. Germline CDR1 SEHNR, CDR2 FQNEAQ (reference sequence). CDR3 nucleotides: TGTGCCAGCAGTTTATCGAACACTGAAGCTTTCTTT. It codes for CASSLSNTEAFF.